This TCR beta chain is drawn from a study of T-cell reconstitution after alpha-beta-depleted transplantation in children. The CDR3 is made up of 16 amino acids. V dropped 6 bases and J dropped 8; count of bases not matched to a gene: 16. This clonotype was counted many times. TCRbeta library construction was performed incorporating unique molecular identifiers. TCRdb redid the calling of the PCR reads with MiXCR, one entry per CDR3 protein. The sample has over 150,000 distinct CDR3 sequences, approximately 7% seen once; the top ten hold approximately 3%. The receptor comes from a human donor who donated a stem cell graft to a child with Wiskott-Aldrich syndrome. V usage is TRBV12-3 or TRBV12-4 and J usage is TRBJ2-1; 7 nucleotides agree with TRBD2. Here the sequenced sample was PBMCs from the stem cell graft donor, taken from the stem cell graft. DNA for the CDR3: TGTGCCAGCAGCGGGTGGTGGAGCGGGATGGGGGATGAGCAGTTCTTC. It is translated as CASSGWWSGMGDEQFF.